What follows are 26 T cell receptor beta chains derived from one specimen sequenced in a study of OX40 agonist ivuxolimab in advanced cancers. Sequencing was performed with immunoSEQ multiplex PCR; in TCRdb, only in-frame clones are kept and a portion is missing. The sample contains about 39,000 clones, approximately 90% of which appear only once. Source: CD4+ or CD8+ T cells sorted from blood, taken in a trial of the OX40 agonist ivuxolimab. Receptors were obtained from an adult with an advanced solid tumor such as melanoma, head and neck, liver or kidney cancer.

This clone appeared a single time. The V and J genes are TRBV9 and TRBJ1-1; D is unresolved. Germline values: CDR1 SGDLS, CDR2 YYNGEE. The ends were cut back, 0 bases at V and 4 bases at J, with 4 bases in the middle. The CDR3 sequence is 12 residues long. The CDR3 DNA follows: TGTGCCAGCAGCGTAGGCGGCACTGAAGCTTTCTTT. It yields the protein CASSVGGTEAFF.

This chain joins TRBV28 and TRBJ2-3; TRBD1 matches at 7 bases. V lost 3 bases and J lost 5; bases outside the gene matches: 8. Germline CDR1 reads MDHEN; CDR2 reads SYDVKM. CDR3 length: 15 residues. The CDR3 nucleotides are TGTGCCAGCAGTTTGAGGGGGACAGTTATAGATACGCAGTATTTT. Its protein product is CASSLRGTVIDTQYF.

The chain is built from TRBV28 and TRBJ2-5, with D tentatively TRBD2 (5 bases). Between the trimmed V and J ends, which lost 5 bases and 3 bases, there was a span of 13 bases. This CDR3 comprises 14 residues. CDR1 and CDR2 from the germline V gene are MDHEN and SYDVKM. This CDR3 is CASSHGLAKETQYF. The CDR3 DNA is TGTGCCAGCAGTCACGGCCTAGCCAAAGAGACCCAGTACTTC.

The gene calls are TRBV19 and TRBJ2-3, with D unclear. The length of the CDR3 is 13 residues. V lost 3 bases and J 6 bases, leaving 10 bases between the germline ends. Germline V CDR1 and CDR2: LNHDA, SQIVND (reference sequence). The CDR3 sequence: CASSMGAADTQYF. The CDR3 nucleotides read TGTGCCAGTAGTATGGGCGCAGCGGATACGCAGTATTTT.

The chain is built from TRBV28 and TRBJ2-7; 8 nucleotides align to TRBD2. Trimming at V came to 3 bases and at J to 5 bases, leaving 6 bases not matched to a gene. This CDR3 is built from 14 residues. CDR1 MDHEN and CDR2 SYDVKM come from the germline V gene. The CDR3 loop reads CASSLLTGGDEQYF. CDR3 sequence (DNA): TGTGCCAGCAGTTTGTTGACGGGAGGGGACGAGCAGTACTTC.

Here the CDR3 reads CASSYRQGTPGELFF. CDR3 DNA: TGTGCCAGCAGCTACCGACAGGGTACCCCCGGGGAGCTGTTTTTT. J is TRBJ2-2 and V is TRBV7-9; TRBD1 aligns across 7 bases. Unmatched junction bases numbered 8, after V lost 4 bases and J lost 6 bases. Per the germline V gene, CDR1 is SEHNR and CDR2 is FQNEAQ (reference sequence). The CDR3 contains 15 residues.

This chain links TRBV19 with TRBJ1-1, with 7 bases aligning to TRBD1. Germline V lookup: CDR1 LNHDA, CDR2 SQIVND (reference sequence). With V trimmed by 1 base and J by 4 bases, 3 bases remained unmatched. This CDR3 spans 14 amino acids. CDR3 sequence (DNA): TGTGCCAGTAGTATAGGAGGGGACAGCACTGAAGCTTTCTTT. It specifies CASSIGGDSTEAFF. Full variable domain (rest looked up from reference TRBV19 and TRBJ1-1): DGGITQSPKYLFRKEGQNVTLSCEQNLNHDAMYWYRQDPGQGLRLIYYSQIVNDFQKGDIAEGYSVSREKKESFPLTVTSAQKNPTAFYLCASSIGGDSTEAFFGQGTRLTVV.

This clone was seen once. V gene TRBV9 combines with J gene TRBJ2-7, with D uncertain. The V end was cut by 0 bases, the J end by 0 bases, with 13 bases between. Germline-derived CDR1 and CDR2 are SGDLS and YYNGEE. The CDR3 extends over 16 amino acids. The CDR3: CASSVAGAASSYEQYF. The CDR3 DNA reads as TGTGCCAGCAGCGTAGCTGGAGCAGCATCCTCCTACGAGCAGTACTTC.

The chain joins TRBV28 to TRBJ1-1; TRBD1 is a possible D gene (5 bases). Trimming cost V 7 bases and J 2 bases, with 14 bases left between them. Germline CDR1 reads MDHEN; CDR2 reads SYDVKM. The CDR3 extends over 14 amino acids. CDR3 nucleotides: TGTGCCAGCATCGACGCAGGGTTAAACACTGAAGCTTTCTTT. This sequence encodes CASIDAGLNTEAFF. The full variable domain, in which reference TRBV28 and TRBJ1-1 provide the parts outside the CDR3, is DVKVTQSSRYLVKRTGEKVFLECVQDMDHENMFWYRQDPGLGLRLIYFSYDVKMKEKGDIPEGYSVSREKKERFSLILESASTNQTSMYLCASIDAGLNTEAFFGQGTRLTVV.

The chain is built from TRBV9 and TRBJ2-7; 9 nucleotides match TRBD2. The V gene end was trimmed by 4 bases and the J gene end by 7 bases; junction bases not matched to a gene: 6. The germline V gene encodes CDR1 SGDLS and CDR2 YYNGEE. The CDR3 runs 13 residues. CDR3 in amino acids: CASSPSGVGEQYF. The CDR3 DNA follows: TGTGCCAGCAGCCCTAGCGGGGTCGGGGAGCAGTACTTC.

This sequence joins TRBV10-2 and TRBJ1-3; tentatively, D is TRBD1 (5 bases). The CDR3 covers 15 residues. Germline V gene lookup returns CDR1 WSHSY and CDR2 SAAADI. The V end lost 4 bases, the J end lost 3 bases, and 13 bases lay between the germline ends. This CDR3 reads CASSGRDEIGNTIYF. Written as DNA, the CDR3 is TGCGCCAGCAGTGGCCGGGACGAGATTGGAAACACCATATATTTT.

The genes are TRBV9 and TRBJ2-7, with 9 bases matching TRBD2. J lost 1 base, V lost 0 bases, and 2 bases had no gene match. CDR1 is SGDLS and CDR2 is YYNGEE in the germline V gene. This CDR3 has 15 amino acids. The chain's CDR3 is CASSVGLAGSYEQYF. CDR3 sequence (DNA): TGTGCCAGCAGCGTAGGGCTAGCGGGGTCCTACGAGCAGTACTTC.

V is TRBV11-3 and J is TRBJ1-1; 7 bases line up with TRBD1. CDR3 size: 14 residues. Germline lookup yields CDR1 SGHNT and CDR2 YENEEA. With 4 bases clipped from V and 0 bases from J, the junction kept 2 bases outside the gene matches. CDR3 sequence: CASSSGQLNTEAFF. In DNA, the CDR3 is TGTGCCAGCAGCTCGGGACAGCTGAACACTGAAGCTTTCTTT.

This chain uses TRBV30 with TRBJ2-1; D is unresolved. V lost 0 bases, J lost 10 bases, and 4 bases lay in between. In germline, CDR1 is GTSNPN, CDR2 SVGIG (reference sequence). CDR3 size: 10 residues. CDR3 in DNA: TGTGCCTGGAGTGTACAGGAGCAGTTCTTC. It is translated as CAWSVQEQFF.

Only a few counts were recorded for this clone. This chain connects TRBV7-8 to TRBJ2-1; perhaps TRBD1 as D (5 bases). V gave up 4 bases and J gave up 9 bases, with 10 bases separating them. CDR1 is SGHVS, CDR2 FQNEAQ, per germline. This CDR3 comprises 12 residues. In nucleotides, the CDR3 is TGTGCCAGCAGCTCCAGGACAATTGAGCAGTTCTTC. Protein sequence: CASSSRTIEQFF.

The chain employs TRBV6-1 and TRBJ1-2; 10 nucleotides agree with TRBD1. Germline lookup yields CDR1 MNHNS and CDR2 SASEGT. After removal of 3 bases from V and 5 bases from J, the junction contained 6 bases not matched to a gene. The CDR3 sequence is 15 residues long. CDR3 nucleotide sequence: TGTGCCAGCAGTGAGGCCGGGACAGGGGTTTATGGCTACACCTTC. Protein sequence: CASSEAGTGVYGYTF.

This chain connects TRBV7-9 to TRBJ2-7, with 8 bases identical to TRBD1. V was pared by 0 bases and J by 6 bases, with 7 bases of the junction left unmatched. The CDR3 consists of 15 residues. Germline CDR1 SEHNR, CDR2 FQNEAQ (reference sequence). CDR3 region: CASSLATRGLGEQYF. As DNA, the CDR3 is TGTGCCAGCAGCTTAGCAACCAGGGGGCTCGGCGAGCAGTACTTC.

The chain recombines TRBV9 with TRBJ1-1; the D is unclear. V was trimmed by 4 bases and J by 1 base, leaving 5 bases between them. The CDR3 consists of 12 residues. From germline, CDR1 is SGDLS and CDR2 YYNGEE. The CDR3 DNA is TGTGCCAGCAGCCCCGGGAACACTGAAGCTTTCTTT. The encoded protein is CASSPGNTEAFF.

The V gene is TRBV10-3, the J gene TRBJ2-7; D unclear. The V gene's germline CDR1 is ENHRY and CDR2 SYGVKD. This CDR3 comprises 13 residues. The ends were cut back, 4 bases at V and 2 bases at J, with 9 bases in the middle. The CDR3 loop is CAISALPTYEQYF. The CDR3 coding sequence is TGTGCCATCAGTGCACTCCCCACCTACGAGCAGTACTTC.

V and J are TRBV6-6 and TRBJ2-7; D is unresolved. V was shortened by 10 bases and J by 1 base, with 14 bases between the two germline ends. The CDR3 runs to 13 residues. Germline lookup yields CDR1 MNHNY and CDR2 SVGAGI (reference sequence). The CDR3 DNA follows: TGTGCCACCCGAGGAGACGGATCCTACGAGCAGTACTTC. Its translation: CATRGDGSYEQYF.

The chain is built from TRBV6-1 and TRBJ2-7; D remains unclear. This CDR3 comprises 15 residues. Trimming took 4 bases from V and 0 from J, leaving 13 bases between them. Germline V CDR1 and CDR2: MNHNS, SASEGT. CDR3 amino acids: CASSGSGVSSYEQYF. The CDR3 nucleotides read TGTGCCAGCAGTGGGAGTGGGGTGAGCTCCTACGAGCAGTACTTC.

This clone was recorded a few times. The genes are TRBV29-1 and TRBJ1-4; TRBD1 agrees at 8 bases. Germline CDR1 SQVTM, CDR2 ANQGSEA. V dropped 4 bases and J dropped 3; count of bases not matched to a gene: 4. CDR3 size: 14 residues. The CDR3: CSVVTGEANEKLFF. The CDR3 DNA is TGCAGCGTTGTGACAGGGGAGGCTAATGAAAAACTGTTTTTT.

The V call is TRBV18, the J call TRBJ2-1; D could derive from TRBD1 or TRBD2 (5 bases each). In germline, CDR1 is KGHSH, CDR2 LQKENI. This CDR3 region has 15 residues. V lost 2 bases, J lost 2 bases, and 10 bases lay in between. DNA for the CDR3: TGTGCCAGCTCACCATTCCAGGGAGCCTACAATGAGCAGTTCTTC. It is translated as CASSPFQGAYNEQFF. Supplemented by reference TRBV18 and TRBJ2-1, the full variable domain reads NAGVMQNPRHLVRRRGQEARLRCSPMKGHSHVYWYRQLPEEGLKFMVYLQKENIIDESGMPKERFSAEFPKEGPSILRIQQVVRGDSAAYFCASSPFQGAYNEQFFGPGTRLTVL.

This rearrangement joins TRBV6-4 to TRBJ1-5; no firm D call. This CDR3 is built from 14 residues. V lost 3 bases to trimming and J lost 1 base, with 7 bases between them. Germline CDR1 and CDR2: MRHNA and SNTAGT. The DNA for the CDR3 is TGTGCCAGCAGTGATGGAGACAGCAATCAGCCCCAGCATTTT. Translating gives CASSDGDSNQPQHF.

A few counts support this clone. The chain has TRBV7-9 and TRBJ1-5; D not certain. The V end lost 0 bases, the J end lost 3 bases, and 6 bases lay between the germline ends. The CDR3 loop spans 14 amino acids. CDR1 is SEHNR and CDR2 is FQNEAQ in the germline V gene (reference sequence). As DNA, the CDR3 is TGTGCCAGCAGCTTAGCGGTGGCCAATCAGCCCCAGCATTTT. The encoded protein is CASSLAVANQPQHF. The entire variable domain, with the rest obtained from reference TRBV7-9 and TRBJ1-5, is as follows: DTGVSQNPRHKITKRGQNVTFRCDPISEHNRLYWYRQTLGQGPEFLTYFQNEAQLEKSRLLSDRFSAERPKGSFSTLEIQRTEQGDSAMYLCASSLAVANQPQHFGDGTRLSIL.

The chain uses TRBV2 and TRBJ1-1; weak D call: TRBD1 (5 bases). V lost 3 bases and J 2 bases, leaving 16 bases between the germline ends. The CDR3 spans 16 residues. CDR1 SNHLY and CDR2 FYNNEI come from the germline V gene. CDR3 sequence (DNA): TGTGCCAGCAGTGACTTGGGGCAGATCTCTAACACTGAAGCTTTCTTT. This translates into CASSDLGQISNTEAFF.